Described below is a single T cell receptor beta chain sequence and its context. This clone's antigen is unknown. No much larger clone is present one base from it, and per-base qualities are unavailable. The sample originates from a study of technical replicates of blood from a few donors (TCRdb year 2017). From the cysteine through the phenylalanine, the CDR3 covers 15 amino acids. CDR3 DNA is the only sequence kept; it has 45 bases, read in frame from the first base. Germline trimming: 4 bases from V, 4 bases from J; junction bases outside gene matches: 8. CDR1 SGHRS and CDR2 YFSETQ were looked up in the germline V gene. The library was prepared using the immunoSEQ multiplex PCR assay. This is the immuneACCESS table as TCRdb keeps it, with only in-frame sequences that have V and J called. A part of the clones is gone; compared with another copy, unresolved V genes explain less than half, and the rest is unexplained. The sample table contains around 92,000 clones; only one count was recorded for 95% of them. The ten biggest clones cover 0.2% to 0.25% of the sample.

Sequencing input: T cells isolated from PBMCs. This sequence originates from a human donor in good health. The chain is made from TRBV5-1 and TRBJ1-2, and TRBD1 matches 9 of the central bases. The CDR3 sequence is CASSDSGTGLYGYTF. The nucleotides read TGCGCCAGCAGCGACTCCGGGACAGGGCTCTATGGCTACACCTTC.